Given below is one T cell receptor (beta chain) in context. The data were taken from a study of blood T cells in healthy people across ages. Then a second PCR, running roughly 7 to 11 cycles, was carried out with a sample-barcoded 5' primer and a J-beta primer mix. There were at least 3 million CDR3-containing paired-end reads obtained from each sample. TCRdb passed the 5' RACE reads through MiXCR, listing each CDR3 protein once. The sample holds 1,800,000 or so distinct CDR3 sequences, 30% to 40% seen once. This CDR3 has 14 residues. Per germline, CDR1 DFQATT and CDR2 SNEGSKA (reference sequence). Trimming took 5 bases from V and 2 from J; bases not matched to a gene: 6.

The sample consisted of blood. The sequence derives from a human donor in good health. This chain connects TRBV20-1 to TRBJ2-1; TRBD1 agrees at 7 bases. CDR3 loop: CSALSGQAYNEQFF. CDR3 DNA sequence: TGCAGTGCTTTAAGCGGACAGGCCTACAATGAGCAGTTCTTC.